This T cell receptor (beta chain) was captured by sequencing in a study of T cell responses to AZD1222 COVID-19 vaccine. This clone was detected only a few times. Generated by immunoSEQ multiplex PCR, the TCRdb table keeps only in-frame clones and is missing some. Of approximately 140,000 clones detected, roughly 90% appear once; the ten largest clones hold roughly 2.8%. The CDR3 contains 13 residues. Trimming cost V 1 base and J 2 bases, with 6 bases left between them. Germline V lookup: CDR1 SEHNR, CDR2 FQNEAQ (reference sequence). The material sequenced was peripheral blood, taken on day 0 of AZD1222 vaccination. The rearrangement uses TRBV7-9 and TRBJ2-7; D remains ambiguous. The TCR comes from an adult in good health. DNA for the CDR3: TGTGCCAGCAGCTTAGGGGCCACCTACGAGCAGTACTTC. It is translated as CASSLGATYEQYF.